This T cell receptor (beta chain) was captured by sequencing in a study of shared T cell receptors in the human thymus. This clone appeared a single time. Other DNA variants within this sample encode the same CDR3. Method: immunoSEQ multiplex PCR; TCRdb's copy keeps in-frame clones and lacks some. The sample lists roughly 560,000 clones, 70% to 80% occurring once. This CDR3 has 14 residues. The V gene end was trimmed by 2 bases and the J gene end by 1 base; junction bases not matched to a gene: 1. CDR1 MDHEN and CDR2 SYDVKM come from the germline V gene. These data were also filed under a second study, of human thymus T cells. That paper adds: Immunologically healthy infants in Finland undergoing congenital heart defect surgery were the donors. Thymic material originated from resections removed in the course of corrective heart surgery. Apparent bias marked the V and J gene usage of thymic and blood repertoires.

The sequencing input was thymocytes. This TCR came from a boy younger than two with a congenital heart defect. The chain joins TRBV28 to TRBJ2-7; 8 nucleotides match TRBD2. Here the CDR3 DNA reads TGTGCCAGCAGTTTACGGGAGGGGTCCTACGAGCAGTACTTC. Amino acids: CASSLREGSYEQYF. The full variable domain, with the rest looked up from reference TRBV28 and TRBJ2-7, is DVKVTQSSRYLVKRTGEKVFLECVQDMDHENMFWYRQDPGLGLRLIYFSYDVKMKEKGDIPEGYSVSREKKERFSLILESASTNQTSMYLCASSLREGSYEQYFGPGTRLTVT.